Sequencing of this T cell receptor beta chain was carried out in a study of CD8+ T cells in alopecia areata. Study conclusions and caveats: Researchers report lesional scalp, most notably alopecia totalis/universalis, outstripped normal scalp in clonality. Mice gave a clearer picture of TCR sharing than patients did, possibly for HLA-related reasons. Scalp data also include sequences from resident alphabeta T cells of normal skin.

Of note for this clone: Its antigen is as yet unknown. The genes and germline here are from mouse. The read ends 4 residues before the CDR3 terminus; that terminus is restored from the germline J gene.

After removal of 3 bases from V and 0 bases from J, the junction contained 5 bases not matched to a gene. This CDR3 region has 16 residues. In germline, CDR1 is MSHET, CDR2 SYDVDS. The authors extracted RNA and reverse transcribed it into cDNA as the sequencing template. TCRdb keeps only in-frame clones here, not all; method: immunoSEQ multiplex PCR. The sample is made up of some 110,000 clones, none counted only once. This chain uses TRBV29 with TRBJ2-1, with 7 bases aligning to TRBD2. The clonotype comes from a C3H/HeJ mouse with alopecia areata. The MHC haplotype recorded for the strain is H2-k. Sequences were obtained from lesional skin. Partial CDR3 DNA: TGTGCTAGCAGTTTTCCCGCTGGGGGTAACTATGCT. Its translation is CASSFPAGGNYA. The CDR3 as a whole reads CASSFPAGGNYAEQFF.